This T cell receptor beta chain was profiled in a study of T cell responses to AZD1222 COVID-19 vaccine (dated by TCRdb to 2020 to 2022). With respect to the entire study: TCR sequencing was performed for over 230 trial participants, of whom some 200 were given two doses of AZD1222 and around 26 were given two doses of MenACWY control vaccine. Trial participants were enrolled by age into subgroups of 18-55, 56-69 and 70-plus years, and roughly 160, 29 and 62 TCR-sequenced participants, respectively, were included in these subgroups.

Study-wide conclusions, independent of this receptor: After two AZD1222 doses, spike-specific TCR breadth and depth were significantly higher than at day 0 and than in MenACWY recipients. The vaccine-associated CD4 TCRs covered the entire spike protein, and the dominant responses fell in regions 160-218 and 743-854. Conclusions about previously exposed vaccinees are limited, since just a handful of AZD1222 recipients were seropositive for SARS-CoV-2 at baseline. The 56-69-year group was small, and its depth increase did not reach significance, likely because of low power. Most participants were white British and females outnumbered males, and the authors suggested that clonal diversity may have been underestimated. Because no day 14 peak-response samples were available, the repertoires could be characterized only after the peak T cell response. Reportedly, almost half of the unique spike-specific TCRs recognized epitopes lying outside the regions that are mutated in the B.1.351 and B.1.1.7 variants.

About this clone itself: The specificity of this receptor is unknown. Per-base qualities were not stored, and no clone one base away is much larger.

The CDR3 regions of human TCRbeta chains were analyzed by immunosequencing. Turning to the authors' computational methods: Repertoire TCRs were matched against a reference library of SARS-CoV-2-specific TCRs generated with the MIRA antigen-specificity platform. Breadth meant the fraction of unique TCRs that were SARS-CoV-2-associated, whereas depth meant the fraction of total T cells that were SARS-CoV-2-associated. Using the MIRA data, every spike-specific TCR was mapped to the spike region that the TCR reacted to and assigned to either a CD4 or a CD8 class. Log10-transformed breadth and depth values were compared by one-way ANOVA with Sidak's multiple comparisons tests. Not all clones reach the TCRdb copy of this immuneACCESS table, which keeps in-frame sequences only. Checked studies attribute under half of the gap to unresolved V genes and leave the rest unexplained. The V and J calls and the clone size are those of that table, but D and trimming were determined from the DNA. The sample records under 150,000 clones, approximately 88% of which are singletons. Approximately 6.5% of the sample is taken by the ten largest.

Including the terminal cysteine and phenylalanine, the CDR3 comprises 15 residues. The entry retains the CDR3 DNA only, 45 bases that are in frame from base 1. From the germline V gene, CDR1 is SGHTA and CDR2 is FQGNSA. V loses 4 bases of germline sequence and J loses 0 bases, and the interval between the two ends is 12 bases. The time point label, read with the paper, signifies: about 28 days (+/-7) after the second vaccine dose. AZD1222 recipients with second doses at about 4 weeks or about 12 weeks were pooled, because spike-specific TCR depth and breadth did not differ between schedules. The vaccinee samples were drawn from two UK trials, COV001 and COV002, one of which was a single-blind randomized controlled phase 2/3 trial testing AZD1222 (ChAdOx1 nCoV-19) in healthy adults. For TCRbeta chain sequencing, PBMC samples from trial participants were taken at day 0 and at day 28 after the second dose.

This receptor was identified in an adult who received the AZD1222 COVID-19 vaccine. This sample comprised peripheral blood, obtained 28 days after the second AZD1222 dose. The chain joins TRBV7-2 to TRBJ2-5, with no confident D gene call. The DNA reads as follows: TGTGCCAGCAGCTCCCGAATGCTGTACCAAGAGACCCAGTACTTC. This is translated as CASSSRMLYQETQYF. The full variable domain, with segments outside the CDR3 supplied by the reference TRBV7-2 and TRBJ2-5 proteins, appears as GAGVSQSPSNKVTEKGKDVELRCDPISGHTALYWYRQSLGQGLEFLIYFQGNSAPDKSGLPSDRFSAERTGGSVSTLTIQRTQQEDSAVYLCASSSRMLYQETQYFGPGTRLLVL.